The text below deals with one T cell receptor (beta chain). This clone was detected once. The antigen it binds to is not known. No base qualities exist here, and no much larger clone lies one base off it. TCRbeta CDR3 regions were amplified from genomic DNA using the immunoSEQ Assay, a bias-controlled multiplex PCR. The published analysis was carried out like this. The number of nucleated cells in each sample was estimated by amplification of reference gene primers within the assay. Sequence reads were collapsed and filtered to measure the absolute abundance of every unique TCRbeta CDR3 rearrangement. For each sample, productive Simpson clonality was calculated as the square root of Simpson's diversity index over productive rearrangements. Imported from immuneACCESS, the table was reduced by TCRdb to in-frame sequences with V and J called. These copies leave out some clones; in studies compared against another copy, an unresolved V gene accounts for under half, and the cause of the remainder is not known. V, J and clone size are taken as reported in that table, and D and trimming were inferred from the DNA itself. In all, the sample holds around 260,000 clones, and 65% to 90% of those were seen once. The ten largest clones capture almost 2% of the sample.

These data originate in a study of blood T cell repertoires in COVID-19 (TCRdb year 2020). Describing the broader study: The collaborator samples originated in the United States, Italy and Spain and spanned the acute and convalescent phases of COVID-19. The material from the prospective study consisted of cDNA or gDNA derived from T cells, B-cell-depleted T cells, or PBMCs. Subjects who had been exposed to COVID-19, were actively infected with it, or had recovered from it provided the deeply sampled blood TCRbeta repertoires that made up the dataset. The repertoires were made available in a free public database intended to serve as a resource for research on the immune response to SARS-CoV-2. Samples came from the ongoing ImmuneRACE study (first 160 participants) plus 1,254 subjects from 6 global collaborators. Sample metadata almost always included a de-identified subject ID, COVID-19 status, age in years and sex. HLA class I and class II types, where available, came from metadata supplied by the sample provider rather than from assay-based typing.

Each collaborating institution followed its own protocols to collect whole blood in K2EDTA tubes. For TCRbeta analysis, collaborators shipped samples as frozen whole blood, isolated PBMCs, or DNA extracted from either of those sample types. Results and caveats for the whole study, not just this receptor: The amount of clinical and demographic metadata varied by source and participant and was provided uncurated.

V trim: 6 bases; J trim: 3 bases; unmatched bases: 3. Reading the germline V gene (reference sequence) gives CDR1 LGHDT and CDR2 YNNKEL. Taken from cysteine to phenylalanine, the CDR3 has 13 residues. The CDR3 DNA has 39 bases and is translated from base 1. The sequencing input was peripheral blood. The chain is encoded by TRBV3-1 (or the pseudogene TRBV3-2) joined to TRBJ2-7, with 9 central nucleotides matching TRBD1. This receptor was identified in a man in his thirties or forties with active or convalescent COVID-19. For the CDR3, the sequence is CASRDRGGYEQYF. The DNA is TGTGCCAGCAGGGACAGGGGTGGCTACGAGCAGTACTTC.